These 27 T cell receptor beta chains originate from one sample sequenced in a study of beta chain features in type 1 diabetes. The study reverse transcribed the entire isolated RNA, so it sequenced expressed TCRB transcripts. Profiled with immunoSEQ multiplex PCR; TCRdb holds only in-frame clones, not every one. In the table there are hundreds of thousands of clones, about 71% of which are singletons. Sequencing was performed on naive CD4+ T cells from blood. These TCRs come from a man aged 25-45 years in good health.

The rearrangement links TRBV4-3 to TRBJ2-7, with D tentatively TRBD2 (5 bases). V was pared by 1 base and J by 2 bases, with 12 bases between. The CDR3 consists of 15 residues. The V gene's germline CDR1 is LGHNA and CDR2 YSLEER. The CDR3: CASSQGIRGPYEQYF. Here the CDR3 DNA reads TGCGCCAGCAGCCAAGGGATCCGGGGTCCCTACGAGCAGTACTTC.

This sequence joins TRBV18 and TRBJ2-1; 14 bases are a match to TRBD2. CDR1 is KGHSH and CDR2 is LQKENI in the germline V gene. Trimming cost V 2 bases and J 5 bases; bases outside gene matches: 5. The CDR3 totals 17 residues. This CDR3 reads CASSPGTSGSANNEQFF. As DNA, the CDR3 is TGTGCCAGCTCACCAGGGACTAGCGGGAGCGCGAACAATGAGCAGTTCTTC.

J is TRBJ2-7 and V is TRBV15; D is unresolved. Trimming stripped 1 base from V and 5 bases from J, with 6 bases between. Germline loops: CDR1 LNHNV, CDR2 YYDKDF (reference sequence). The CDR3 sequence is 12 residues long. CDR3 coding DNA: TGTGCCACCAGCAGAGGACGAGACGAGCAGTACTTC. It codes for CATSRGRDEQYF. Variable domain in full (rest from reference TRBV15 and TRBJ2-7): DAMVIQNPRYQVTQFGKPVTLSCSQTLNHNVMYWYQQKSSQAPKLLFHYYDKDFNNEADTPDNFQSRRPNTSFCFLDIRSPGLGDTAMYLCATSRGRDEQYFGPGTRLTVT.

This clone appeared a few times. Other DNA sequences in the sample encode the same CDR3. V is TRBV15 and J is TRBJ2-1, with TRBD1 as a possible D gene (6 bases). This CDR3 contains 13 residues. The V gene's germline CDR1 is LNHNV and CDR2 YYDKDF (reference sequence). V lost 0 bases and J lost 8, with 8 bases in between. The CDR3 coding sequence is TGTGCCACCAGCAGAGATCCAGGGGATGAGCAGTTCTTC. It translates to CATSRDPGDEQFF. The full variable domain, with the rest looked up from reference TRBV15 and TRBJ2-1, is DAMVIQNPRYQVTQFGKPVTLSCSQTLNHNVMYWYQQKSSQAPKLLFHYYDKDFNNEADTPDNFQSRRPNTSFCFLDIRSPGLGDTAMYLCATSRDPGDEQFFGPGTRLTVL.

The rearrangement uses TRBV9 and TRBJ2-6; tentative D call: TRBD1 (5 bases). V dropped 4 bases and J dropped 2 bases, with 13 bases sitting between them. The length of the CDR3 is 16 residues. Germline V lookup: CDR1 SGDLS, CDR2 YYNGEE. CDR3 protein: CASSQTQGTGANVLTF. In nucleotides, the CDR3 is TGTGCCAGCAGCCAGACCCAGGGTACTGGGGCCAACGTCCTGACTTTC. Together with reference TRBV9 and TRBJ2-6, the CDR3 gives the full variable domain: DSGVTQTPKHLITATGQRVTLRCSPRSGDLSVYWYQQSLDQGLQFLIQYYNGEERAKGNILERFSAQQFPDLHSELNLSSLELGDSALYFCASSQTQGTGANVLTFGAGSRLTVL.

This clone was seen just once. This chain connects TRBV18 to TRBJ1-6; D not certain. V lost 6 bases to trimming and J lost 7 bases, with 16 bases between them. CDR1 KGHSH and CDR2 LQKENI come from the germline V gene. The CDR3 is 15 amino acids. The CDR3 is CASSPREGRNSPLHF. The DNA of the CDR3 is TGTGCCAGCTCTCCAAGGGAGGGCCGGAATTCACCCCTCCACTTT.

The J gene is TRBJ2-3, the V gene TRBV10-3; D remains ambiguous. The germline V gene encodes CDR1 ENHRY and CDR2 SYGVKD. CDR3 length: 13 residues. V shed 3 bases and J shed 2 bases, with 6 bases lying between them. The DNA for the CDR3 is TGTGCCATCAGTGACGGATACACAGATACGCAGTATTTT. Its protein product is CAISDGYTDTQYF.

This clone appeared a few times. This rearrangement joins TRBV5-1 to TRBJ2-5, with D hard to call. Trimming removed 4 bases at V and 4 bases at J, with 11 bases between. The length of the CDR3 is 13 residues. From germline, CDR1 is SGHRS and CDR2 YFSETQ. The CDR3 region has the DNA TGCGCCAGCAGCCCCGAGTATTCAGAGACCCAGTACTTC. Amino acids: CASSPEYSETQYF.

The rearrangement joins TRBV15 to TRBJ2-7, with 7 nucleotides matching TRBD1. Losses at the gene ends were 3 bases for V and 3 bases for J; bases not matched to a gene: 2. The CDR3 runs to 13 residues. Germline V gene data show CDR1 as LNHNV and CDR2 as YYDKDF (reference sequence). DNA for the CDR3: TGTGCCACCAGCAGGACAGGGCGCTACGAGCAGTACTTC. The encoded protein is CATSRTGRYEQYF.

The rearrangement links TRBV4-2 to TRBJ1-6, with D maybe TRBD1 (6 bases). In germline, CDR1 is LGHNA, CDR2 YNFKEQ. This CDR3 spans 13 amino acids. The V end was cut by 8 bases, the J end by 10 bases, with 15 bases between. The CDR3 DNA reads TGTGCCAGCGCCTACTCAGGGGAGTCACCCCTCCACTTT. Its translation is CASAYSGESPLHF.

The genes are TRBV7-9 and TRBJ2-1; 10 nucleotides match TRBD1. The CDR3 loop spans 17 amino acids. V was clipped by 4 bases and J by 14 bases; unmatched bases: 20. CDR1 and CDR2 (germline): SEHNR, FQNEAQ (reference sequence). As DNA, the CDR3 is TGTGCCAGCAGCTCACTGAAGGGACAGGGGTTACGATATGATAAGTTCTTC. Translation: CASSSLKGQGLRYDKFF.

The rearrangement uses TRBV30 and TRBJ2-1, with 10 bases lining up with TRBD2. This CDR3 contains 15 residues. Germline trimming cut 2 bases from V and 8 bases from J; bases unmatched to any gene: 9. Germline values: CDR1 GTSNPN, CDR2 SVGIG (reference sequence). The CDR3 loop reads CAWSLGTSAGDEQFF. DNA of the CDR3: TGTGCCTGGAGTCTCGGGACTAGCGCGGGCGATGAGCAGTTCTTC.

This rearrangement joins TRBV29-1 to TRBJ2-7, with D possibly matching TRBD1 (5 bases). The V end was cut by 7 bases, the J end by 6 bases, with 19 bases between. Per the germline V gene, CDR1 is SQVTM and CDR2 is ANQGSEA. This CDR3 has 13 residues. The CDR3 DNA reads as TGCAGCGCCTCCAAGTCAGGGCTTGGCGAGCAGTACTTC. Encoded protein: CSASKSGLGEQYF.

The chain is built from TRBV18 and TRBJ2-3; D possibly corresponds to TRBD1 (5 bases). The CDR3 runs 16 residues. The germline gives CDR1 KGHSH, CDR2 LQKENI. The V and J ends lost 1 base and 4 bases respectively, with 15 bases between them. The CDR3 DNA reads TGTGCCAGCTCACCACGTCGAGTTCAGGGTCCAGATACGCAGTATTTT. Encoded protein: CASSPRRVQGPDTQYF.

Points on this clone: Other DNA sequences of this sample code for an identical CDR3. The rearrangement links TRBV30 to TRBJ1-2; D is uncertain. Germline CDR1 and CDR2: GTSNPN and SVGIG (reference sequence). The CDR3 extends over 11 amino acids. The germline V and J ends were trimmed by 0 bases and 4 bases, with 3 bases remaining between them. The CDR3 spells CAWSVGYGYTF. DNA for the CDR3: TGTGCCTGGAGTGTTGGCTATGGCTACACCTTC.

In its sample, this clone was seen a few times. The CDR3 DNA is TGTGCTAGTGGTTCTTATAGCGGGGGGGTTGAGACCCAGTACTTC. This sequence encodes CASGSYSGGVETQYF. The chain links TRBV12-5 to TRBJ2-5; 11 bases are a match to TRBD2. With V trimmed by 4 bases and J by 5 bases, 6 bases remained unmatched. The CDR3 runs to 15 residues. Germline V gene data show CDR1 as LGHNT and CDR2 as FRNRAP.

A single count supports this clone. The chain couples TRBV28 to TRBJ2-7; TRBD1 matches 9 bases. The CDR3 runs 14 residues. Losses at the gene ends were 6 bases for V and 2 bases for J; bases not matched to a gene: 5. Germline V gene sequence: CDR1 MDHEN, CDR2 SYDVKM. CDR3 protein: CASSPGTGPYEQYF. CDR3 in DNA: TGTGCCAGCAGCCCCGGGACAGGGCCCTACGAGCAGTACTTC. Combining the CDR3 with reference TRBV28 and TRBJ2-7 gives the whole variable domain DVKVTQSSRYLVKRTGEKVFLECVQDMDHENMFWYRQDPGLGLRLIYFSYDVKMKEKGDIPEGYSVSREKKERFSLILESASTNQTSMYLCASSPGTGPYEQYFGPGTRLTVT.

V is TRBV9 and J is TRBJ2-2; 7 positions match TRBD2. Trimming took 3 bases from V and 2 from J; bases not matched to a gene: 7. This CDR3 has 16 residues. Germline V lookup: CDR1 SGDLS, CDR2 YYNGEE. In DNA form, the CDR3 reads TGTGCCAGCAGCGCTCCTGCGGGAGTTAACACCGGGGAGCTGTTTTTT. This encodes CASSAPAGVNTGELFF.

The chain has TRBV30 and TRBJ1-2, with no clear D. Trimming stripped 3 bases from V and 1 base from J, with 3 bases between. This CDR3 comprises 11 residues. Germline V CDR1 and CDR2: GTSNPN, SVGIG (reference sequence). The CDR3 reads CAWSHNYGYTF. The CDR3 region has the DNA TGTGCCTGGAGCCATAACTATGGCTACACCTTC.

The chain joins TRBV30 to TRBJ2-1; 8 nucleotides line up with TRBD2. The CDR3 loop spans 16 amino acids. V gave up 7 bases and J gave up 7 bases; unmatched junction bases: 18. CDR1 and CDR2 from the germline V gene are GTSNPN and SVGIG (reference sequence). The CDR3 nucleotides read TGTGCCTTGCCGGCGGGGGAGCGGGAGACGGGTAATGAGCAGTTCTTC. It is translated as CALPAGERETGNEQFF. The full variable domain, completed using reference TRBV30 and TRBJ2-1, is SQTIHQWPATLVQPVGSPLSLECTVEGTSNPNLYWYRQAAGRGLQLLFYSVGIGQISSEVPQNLSASRPQDRQFILSSKKLLLSDSGFYLCALPAGERETGNEQFFGPGTRLTVL.

The V and J genes are TRBV29-1 and TRBJ2-2, with 12 bases lining up with TRBD1. J was trimmed by 4 bases and V by 7 bases; bases with no gene match: 4. The CDR3 spans 14 residues. Germline V gives CDR1 SQVTM, CDR2 ANQGSEA. CDR3 region: CSAAGQGATGELFF. The CDR3 DNA sequence: TGCAGCGCCGCGGGACAGGGGGCCACCGGGGAGCTGTTTTTT.

This rearrangement joins TRBV25-1 to TRBJ2-7, with D perhaps assigned TRBD1 or TRBD2 (5 bases each). CDR1 and CDR2 (germline): MGHDK, SYGVNS. V shed 1 base and J shed 0 bases, with 13 bases lying between them. The CDR3 has 16 amino acids. The CDR3 DNA is TGTGCCAGCAGTGAATCCGGGGCAGGGAGCTCCTACGAGCAGTACTTC. Translating gives CASSESGAGSSYEQYF.

This sequence joins TRBV6-6 and TRBJ2-1; 11 positions match TRBD1. CDR1 and CDR2 (germline): MNHNY, SVGAGI (reference sequence). Unmatched junction bases numbered 5, after V lost 6 bases and J lost 4 bases. The CDR3 loop spans 15 amino acids. The CDR3 sequence: CASRTGTGGYNEQFF. The CDR3, as DNA: TGTGCCAGCAGAACCGGGACAGGGGGATACAATGAGCAGTTCTTC.

This clone was recorded once. V gene TRBV29-1 combines with J gene TRBJ2-7, with D possibly matching TRBD1 (5 bases). The CDR3 covers 12 residues. Germline V gene data show CDR1 as SQVTM and CDR2 as ANQGSEA. DNA of the CDR3: TGCAGTGCTTCGCGGCAGGGTCACGAGCAGTACTTC. Protein: CSASRQGHEQYF.

The chain has TRBV30 and TRBJ2-1; 9 nucleotides match TRBD2. The ends lost 0 bases at V and 7 bases at J; junction bases unmatched: 7. CDR3 length: 15 amino acids. In germline, CDR1 is GTSNPN, CDR2 SVGIG (reference sequence). CDR3: CAWSVGTSPTNEQFF. The DNA of the CDR3 is TGTGCCTGGAGTGTGGGGACTAGCCCGACGAATGAGCAGTTCTTC.

The CDR3 protein is CASSPVRDREGYEQFF. CDR3 DNA sequence: TGTGCCAGCTCACCAGTCCGAGACAGGGAGGGATATGAGCAGTTCTTC. This chain links TRBV18 with TRBJ2-1; D might be TRBD1 or TRBD2, each matching 7 bases. Germline assignment: CDR1 KGHSH and CDR2 LQKENI. The germline V and J ends were trimmed by 2 bases and 8 bases, with 19 bases remaining between them. This CDR3 has 16 amino acids.

The V call is TRBV4-1, the J call TRBJ2-7, with D tentatively TRBD2 (5 bases). V lost 2 bases to trimming and J lost 2 bases, with 10 bases between them. This CDR3 is 14 amino acids long. Germline V CDR1 and CDR2: MGHRA, YSYEKL. CDR3 loop: CASSQYPAAYEQYF. CDR3 bases: TGCGCCAGCAGCCAATACCCAGCGGCCTACGAGCAGTACTTC.